The clone carrying this TCR beta chain was recorded a few times. Its matching antigen is unknown. The data were taken from a study of T cells after yellow fever vaccination. About the study: Those fractions that held only low numbers of cells were prepared using the SMART-Seq v4 Ultra Low Input RNA kit.

Study findings and constraints: Contaminating bulk clonotypes could be abundant in FACS-sorted repertoires.

It was through 5'RACE template switching that TCR cDNA was made, with a universal primer site and UMIs added. Via MiXCR, TCRdb re-called the 5' RACE reads, giving one row per CDR3 protein. The table has 450,000 to 550,000 distinct CDR3 sequences, 20% to 25% seen once. Per the germline V gene, CDR1 is MNHNS and CDR2 is SASEGT. The V end lost 10 bases, the J end lost 3 bases, and 12 bases lay between the germline ends. CDR3 length: 13 amino acids. This TCR derives from a man aged 18 to 30 who received the YFV17D yellow fever vaccine. The material was PBMCs, obtained about 21 days after the first yellow fever vaccination. This chain uses TRBV6-1 with TRBJ2-2; a weak D match, TRBD1 (6 bases). CDR3 sequence: CAISGVDTGELFF. CDR3 DNA: TGTGCCATCTCAGGGGTGGACACCGGGGAGCTGTTTTTT.